This T cell receptor beta chain appears in the sequencing data of a study of regulatory T cells in long-lasting Graves disease. Overall study: Recently diagnosed Graves' patients had received antithyroid drugs for under 3 months.

With iRepertoire HTBI primers and Arm-PCR of CDR3 regions, TCR beta libraries were built. One entry per CDR3 protein, called by TCRdb with MiXCR from the multiplex PCR reads. The table shows over 450,000 distinct CDR3 sequences, with around 13% occurring only once. Documented time point: newly diagnosed GD, antithyroid drugs for less than 3 months. The TCR library was made from RNA that had been extracted from PBMCs in TRIzol. The V gene lost 0 bases and the J gene lost 7 bases, with 7 bases spanning the gap. The CDR3 runs to 12 residues. The germline CDR1 and CDR2 sequences are GTSNPN and SVGIG (reference sequence). This clonotype appeared many times. The sample was also reused in another study, on T cells in Graves' hyperthyroidism and ophthalmopathy. That report adds: Graves' hyperthyroidism without ophthalmopathy progression within 18 months was termed stable. The primer set for the first-round RT-PCR of the TCR CDR3 was HTBI.

This specimen consisted of peripheral blood mononuclear cells (PBMCs), obtained at new diagnosis, from a patient treated with antithyroid drugs. V and J are TRBV30 and TRBJ2-1; D is ambiguous. This TCR derives from a woman aged 30 to 39 with Graves disease. The CDR3 protein is CAWSVIVNEQFF. CDR3 in DNA: TGTGCCTGGAGTGTAATCGTAAATGAGCAGTTCTTC.